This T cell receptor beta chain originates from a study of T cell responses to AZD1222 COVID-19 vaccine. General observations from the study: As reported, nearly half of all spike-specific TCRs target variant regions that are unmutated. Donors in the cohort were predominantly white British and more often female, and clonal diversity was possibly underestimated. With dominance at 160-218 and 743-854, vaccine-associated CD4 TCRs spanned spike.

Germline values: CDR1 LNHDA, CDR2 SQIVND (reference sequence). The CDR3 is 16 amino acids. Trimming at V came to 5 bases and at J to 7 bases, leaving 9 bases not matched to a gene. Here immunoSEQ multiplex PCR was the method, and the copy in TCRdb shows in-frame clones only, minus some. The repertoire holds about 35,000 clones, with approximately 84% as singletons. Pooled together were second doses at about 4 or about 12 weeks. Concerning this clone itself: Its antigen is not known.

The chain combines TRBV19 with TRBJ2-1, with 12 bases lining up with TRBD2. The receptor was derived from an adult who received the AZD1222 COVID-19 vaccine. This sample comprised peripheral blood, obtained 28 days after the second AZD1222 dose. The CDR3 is CASSPPGLAGENEQFF. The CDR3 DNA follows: TGTGCCAGTAGTCCCCCGGGACTAGCGGGCGAAAATGAGCAGTTCTTC.